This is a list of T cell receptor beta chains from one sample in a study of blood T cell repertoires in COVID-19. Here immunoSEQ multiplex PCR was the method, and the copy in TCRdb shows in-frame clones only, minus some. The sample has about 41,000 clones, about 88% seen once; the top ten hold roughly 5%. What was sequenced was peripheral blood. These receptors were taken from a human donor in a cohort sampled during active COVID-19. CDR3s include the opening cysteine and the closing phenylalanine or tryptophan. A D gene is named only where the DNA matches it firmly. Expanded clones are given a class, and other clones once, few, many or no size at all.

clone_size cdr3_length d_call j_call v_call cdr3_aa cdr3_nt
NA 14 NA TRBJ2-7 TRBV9 CASSVGGDTYEQYF TGTGCCAGCAGCGTAGGGGGGGATACCTACGAGCAGTACTTC
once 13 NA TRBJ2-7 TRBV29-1 CSVNPDGTYEQYF TGCAGCGTCAACCCAGACGGGACCTACGAGCAGTACTTC
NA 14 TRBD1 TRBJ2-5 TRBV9 CASSQIQGQETQYF TGTGCCAGCAGCCAAATACAGGGGCAAGAGACCCAGTACTTC
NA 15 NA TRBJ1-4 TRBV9 CASSVGAGPNEKLFF TGTGCCAGCAGCGTAGGGGCGGGCCCCAATGAAAAACTGTTTTTT
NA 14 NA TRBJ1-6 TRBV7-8 CASSPFQGNSPLHF TGTGCCAGCAGCCCTTTTCAGGGGAACTCACCCCTCCACTTT
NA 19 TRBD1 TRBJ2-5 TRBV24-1 CATSDLSEPGQGPGETQYF TGTGCCACCAGTGATTTGTCGGAGCCGGGACAGGGTCCGGGGGAGACCCAGTACTTC
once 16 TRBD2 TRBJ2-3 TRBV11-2 CASSLGLAGGTDTQYF TGTGCCAGCAGCTTAGGGCTAGCGGGAGGCACAGATACGCAGTATTTT
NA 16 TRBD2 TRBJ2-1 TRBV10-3 CAISESLGLAGDEQFF TGTGCCATCAGTGAGTCGCTGGGACTAGCGGGAGATGAGCAGTTCTTC
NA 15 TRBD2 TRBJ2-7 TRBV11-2 CASSSRTSGRNEQYF TGTGCCAGCAGCTCACGGACTAGCGGGAGAAACGAGCAGTACTTC
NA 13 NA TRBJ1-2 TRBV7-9 CASSFTGIGGYTF TGTGCCAGCAGCTTTACAGGGATTGGTGGCTACACCTTC
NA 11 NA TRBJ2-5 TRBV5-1 CASSVRETQYF TGCGCCAGCAGCGTTCGGGAGACCCAGTACTTC
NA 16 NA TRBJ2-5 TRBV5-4 CASSSFGVGAQETQYF TGTGCCAGCAGCTCGTTCGGGGTGGGGGCCCAAGAGACCCAGTACTTC
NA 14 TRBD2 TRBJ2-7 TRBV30 CAWSVGGRASEQYF TGTGCCTGGAGTGTAGGCGGGAGGGCCTCCGAGCAGTACTTC
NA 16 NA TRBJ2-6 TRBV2 CASRVYIYSGANVLTF TGTGCCAGCAGGGTTTACATATATTCTGGGGCCAACGTCCTGACTTTC
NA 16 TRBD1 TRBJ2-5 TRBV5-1 CASSTRPGQGYETQYF TGCGCCAGCAGCACCCGTCCGGGACAGGGATACGAGACCCAGTACTTC
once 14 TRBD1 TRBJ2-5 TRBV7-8 CASSFYRGLETQYF TGTGCCAGCAGCTTCTACAGGGGGCTGGAGACCCAGTACTTC
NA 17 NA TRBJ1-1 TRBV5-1 CASSPGGEGLIGTEAFF TGCGCCAGCAGCCCTGGAGGGGAGGGGTTGATAGGGACTGAAGCTTTCTTT
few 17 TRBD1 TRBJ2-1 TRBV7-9 CASSTGTAQSSYNEQFF TGTGCCAGCAGCACAGGGACAGCTCAAAGCTCCTACAATGAGCAGTTCTTC
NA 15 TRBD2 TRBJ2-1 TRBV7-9 CASSIPGTSINEQFF TGTGCCAGCAGCATTCCCGGGACTAGTATCAATGAGCAGTTCTTC
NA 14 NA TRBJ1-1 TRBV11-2 CASSLDFGNTEAFF TGTGCCAGCAGCTTAGATTTCGGGAACACTGAAGCTTTCTTT
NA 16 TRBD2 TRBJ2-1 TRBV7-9 CASSTTGTSAYNEQFF TGTGCCAGCAGCACGACCGGGACTAGCGCTTACAATGAGCAGTTCTTC
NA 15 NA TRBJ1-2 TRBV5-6 CASSLGGLQTYGYTF TGTGCCAGCAGCTTGGGTGGCCTCCAAACCTATGGCTACACCTTC
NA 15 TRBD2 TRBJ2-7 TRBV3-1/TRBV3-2 CASSHGTSGSAEQYF TGTGCCAGCAGCCACGGGACTAGCGGGAGCGCCGAGCAGTACTTC
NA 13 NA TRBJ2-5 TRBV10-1 CASSMDYQETQYF TGCGCCAGCAGTATGGACTACCAAGAGACCCAGTACTTC
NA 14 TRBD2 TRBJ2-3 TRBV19 CASSTTSGRGEQYF TGTGCCAGTAGTACTACTAGCGGGAGGGGTGAGCAGTATTTT
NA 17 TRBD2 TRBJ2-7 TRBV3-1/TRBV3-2 CASSQYVGGPTMSEQYF TGTGCCAGCAGCCAATACGTGGGAGGGCCGACAATGAGCGAGCAGTACTTC
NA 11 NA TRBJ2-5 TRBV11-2 CASSSGKTQYF TGTGCCAGCAGCTCAGGAAAGACCCAGTACTTC
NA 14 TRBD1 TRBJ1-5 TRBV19 CATSGTGSNQPQHF TGTGCCACCTCCGGGACAGGCTCCAATCAGCCCCAGCATTTT
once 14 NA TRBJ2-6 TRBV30 CAWRGSSGANVLTF TGTGCCTGGCGGGGGTCATCTGGGGCCAACGTCCTGACTTTC
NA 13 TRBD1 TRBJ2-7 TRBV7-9 CASGQGFPYEQYF TGTGCCAGCGGACAGGGGTTCCCCTACGAGCAGTACTTC
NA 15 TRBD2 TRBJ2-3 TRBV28 CASSLAGATTDTQYF TGTGCCAGCAGTCTAGCGGGAGCTACCACAGATACGCAGTATTTT
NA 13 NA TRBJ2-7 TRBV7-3 CASSPGLAREQYF TGTGCCAGCAGCCCAGGTCTAGCGCGTGAGCAGTACTTC
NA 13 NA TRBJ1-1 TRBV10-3 CAISDVTHTEAFF TGTGCCATCAGTGACGTTACACACACTGAAGCTTTCTTT
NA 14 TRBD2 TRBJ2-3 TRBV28 CASSMAGGTDTQYF TGTGCCAGCAGTATGGCGGGAGGGACAGATACGCAGTATTTT